Listed below are T cell receptor beta chains from one sample, sequenced in a study of shared clonotypes between healthy human individuals. Data came from immunoSEQ multiplex PCR; TCRdb stores just in-frame clones and leaves some out. Among about 480,000 clones, about 75% were seen once, and the ten largest hold under 15%. Source material: PBMCs. These receptors were obtained from a middle-aged woman in good health. Some clones in this sample may be carry-over from other donors' samples. Both conserved end residues are trimmed from each CDR3. Each record gives: J gene, V gene, CDR3 protein.

>TRBJ2-6|TRBV28
ASIGAAGANVLT
>TRBJ2-7|TRBV28
ASSISGRASEQY
>TRBJ2-3|TRBV7-3
ASSLMGLGMGSTDTQY
>TRBJ1-1|TRBV30
AWSVGGGRNTEAF
>TRBJ2-7|TRBV2
ASSSRQGSYEQY
>TRBJ2-7|TRBV27
ASPWGYEQY
>TRBJ2-3|TRBV5-1
ASSLTGGGDTQY
>TRBJ2-1|TRBV28
ASSPRGSGSSYNEQF
>TRBJ1-2|TRBV7-9
ASSQTGGGYGYT
>TRBJ1-2|TRBV7-8
ASSLGGRGDYGYT
>TRBJ2-7|TRBV20-1
SARAEFLQY
>TRBJ1-5|TRBV4-1
ASSQGFARLGSKNQPQH
>TRBJ2-2|TRBV19
ASSDRATTGELF
>TRBJ2-7|TRBV7-6
ASSLAASGGVSSYEQY
>TRBJ1-1|TRBV6-6
ASTPLGGSNTEAF
>TRBJ2-6|TRBV5-1
ASSLSVAGTGANVLT
>TRBJ1-3|TRBV28
ASSSPNDPQNSGNTIY
>TRBJ1-1|TRBV11-2
ASSFRTRAEAF
>TRBJ2-1|TRBV9
ASSVTSANEQF
>TRBJ2-7|TRBV7-3
ASSLSPGAVYEQY
>TRBJ2-2|TRBV5-1
ASSLSPRAGELF
>TRBJ2-5|TRBV5-1
ASSLAGPRETQY
>TRBJ1-2|TRBV19
ASSIVPGQRNYGYT
>TRBJ2-5|TRBV2
ASSDGGQETQY
>TRBJ1-2|TRBV9
ASSVGVWGEDGYT
>TRBJ1-5|TRBV18
ASSQGQGAYQPQH